This TCR beta chain was recovered during a study of blood T cell repertoires in COVID-19. As for the study in general: There were acute and convalescent COVID-19 samples, and they came from the United States, Italy and Spain. Sources were T cells, B-cell-depleted T cells, or PBMCs; the material itself was cDNA or gDNA.

Per the authors' pipeline: The authors estimated nucleated cell counts from reference gene primer amplification. Only in-frame clones appear in the TCRdb table, and some are missing; sequencing was by immunoSEQ multiplex PCR. V, J and clone size are taken as reported in that table, and D and trimming were inferred from the DNA itself. The sample has approximately 150,000 clones, 85% to 90% seen once; the top ten hold about 6%. The germline V gene encodes CDR1 SGHVS and CDR2 FQNEAQ. Trimming took 5 bases from V and 2 from J, leaving 12 bases between them. The CDR3 contains 15 residues. This clonotype originated in a man at least 80 years old with acute or convalescent COVID-19. V and J are TRBV7-8 and TRBJ1-4; tentative D call: TRBD1 (6 bases). The sequencing input was peripheral blood. Here the CDR3 DNA reads TGTGCCAGCAGCCTTACAGGGTTGACTAATGAAAAACTGTTTTTT. Translation gives CASSLTGLTNEKLFF.